The 12 T cell receptor beta chains presented below share a single source sample, sequenced in a study of T cell responses to AZD1222 COVID-19 vaccine. Assay: immunoSEQ multiplex PCR; the TCRdb copy retains only in-frame clones and omits some. The table records about 110,000 clones, about 87% of them present only once. This specimen consisted of peripheral blood, obtained 28 days after the second AZD1222 dose. Receptor source: an adult who received the AZD1222 COVID-19 vaccine.

The rearrangement joins TRBV6-5 to TRBJ1-5, with 9 nucleotides matching TRBD1. This CDR3 contains 14 residues. The germline gives CDR1 MNHEY, CDR2 SVGAGI. The junction had 0 bases not matched to a gene; V was cut back by 4 bases and J by 2 bases. CDR3 loop: CASSWDRGNQPQHF. CDR3 bases: TGTGCCAGCAGTTGGGACAGGGGCAATCAGCCCCAGCATTTT.

The sample holds one count of this clone. The V call is TRBV7-9, the J call TRBJ1-6; D gene unclear. CDR3 length equals 13 residues. Germline assignment: CDR1 SEHNR and CDR2 FQNEAQ (reference sequence). The V end lost 4 bases, the J end lost 7 bases, and 8 bases lay between the germline ends. The CDR3 DNA reads as TGTGCCAGCAGCTCCTCGTGGAATTCACCCCTCCACTTT. Residues: CASSSSWNSPLHF.

The chain joins TRBV20-1 to TRBJ1-5; a weak D match, TRBD1 (5 bases). Germline loops: CDR1 DFQATT, CDR2 SNEGSKA (reference sequence). V was cut by 3 bases and J by 0 bases, with 9 bases left in between. The CDR3 has 14 residues. CDR3 protein: CSASGTDSNQPQHF. CDR3 DNA: TGCAGTGCTAGTGGGACCGATAGCAATCAGCCCCAGCATTTT.

The rearrangement uses TRBV11-3 and TRBJ2-1; 9 bases are a match to TRBD2. Per the germline V gene, CDR1 is SGHNT and CDR2 is YENEEA. CDR3 length: 15 amino acids. Losses at the gene ends were 1 base for V and 6 bases for J; bases not matched to a gene: 4. CDR3 amino acids: CASSLAGGGANEQFF. DNA of the CDR3: TGTGCCAGCAGCTTAGCAGGCGGGGGGGCCAATGAGCAGTTCTTC.

The rearrangement uses TRBV7-9 and TRBJ1-2; D unclear. Trimming removed 7 bases from V and 0 bases from J, with 18 bases in between. Germline values: CDR1 SEHNR, CDR2 FQNEAQ (reference sequence). The CDR3 consists of 16 residues. This CDR3 reads CASTDLENLANYGYTF. CDR3 bases: TGTGCCAGCACGGATTTGGAGAACCTGGCTAACTATGGCTACACCTTC. Combining the CDR3 with reference TRBV7-9 and TRBJ1-2 gives the whole variable domain DTGVSQNPRHKITKRGQNVTFRCDPISEHNRLYWYRQTLGQGPEFLTYFQNEAQLEKSRLLSDRFSAERPKGSFSTLEIQRTEQGDSAMYLCASTDLENLANYGYTFGSGTRLTVV.

The V gene is TRBV3-1 (or the pseudogene TRBV3-2), the J gene TRBJ1-2; D call uncertain. V lost 3 bases and J lost 4, with 3 bases in between. This CDR3 contains 11 residues. Germline V gives CDR1 LGHDT, CDR2 YNNKEL (reference sequence). CDR3 residues: CASSQSYGYTF. The CDR3 DNA sequence: TGTGCCAGCAGCCAGTCCTATGGCTACACCTTC.

The chain recombines TRBV11-2 with TRBJ1-1; TRBD1 matches at 7 bases. Per the germline V gene, CDR1 is SGHAT and CDR2 is FQNNGV. This CDR3 is built from 13 residues. After removal of 4 bases from V and 4 bases from J, the junction contained 3 bases not matched to a gene. CDR3 DNA: TGTGCCAGCAGCTCCCAGGGGGGCACTGAAGCTTTCTTT. This translates into CASSSQGGTEAFF.

This chain links TRBV4-1 with TRBJ2-2; weak D call: TRBD2 (6 bases). Germline CDR1 is MGHRA and CDR2 is YSYEKL. Trimming took off 4 bases at V and 0 bases at J, with 15 bases between the two ends. This CDR3 comprises 17 residues. CDR3: CASSPGGAGANTGELFF. In nucleotides, the CDR3 is TGCGCCAGCAGCCCAGGAGGAGCGGGCGCGAACACCGGGGAGCTGTTTTTT.

The genes are TRBV18 and TRBJ1-4; D is unresolved. Trimming took off 1 base at V and 6 bases at J, with 6 bases between the two ends. The CDR3 runs to 13 residues. CDR1 KGHSH and CDR2 LQKENI come from the germline V gene. The CDR3 coding sequence is TGTGCCAGCTCACCACAGGGATATGAAAAACTGTTTTTT. It translates to CASSPQGYEKLFF.

The chain combines TRBV25-1 with TRBJ1-2, with D possibly matching TRBD1 (6 bases). There are 18 residues in the CDR3. Deletions cut 7 bases from V and 4 bases from J, with 28 bases between. Germline CDR1 and CDR2: MGHDK and SYGVNS. Written as DNA, the CDR3 is TGTGCCAGCACCGGAGGGGAGGGACACAGGGTGATGAGCTATGGCTACACCTTC. This sequence encodes CASTGGEGHRVMSYGYTF.

The chain combines TRBV5-1 with TRBJ2-2, with TRBD1 matching over 8 bases. The CDR3 totals 15 residues. J was trimmed by 5 bases and V by 0 bases; bases with no gene match: 3. Germline loops: CDR1 SGHRS, CDR2 YFSETQ. CDR3 sequence (DNA): TGCGCCAGCAGCTTGGGGACAGGGAGGACCGGGGAGCTGTTTTTT. Translating gives CASSLGTGRTGELFF.

The rearrangement uses TRBV18 and TRBJ1-2; D remains unclear. The CDR3 runs 12 residues. Per the germline V gene, CDR1 is KGHSH and CDR2 is LQKENI. V lost 8 bases to trimming and J lost 4 bases, with 11 bases between them. CDR3 amino acids: CASTDSIYGYTF. The DNA of the CDR3 is TGTGCCAGCACGGACTCGATCTATGGCTACACCTTC.